Given below is one T cell receptor beta chain in context. Germline V CDR1 and CDR2: MNHEY, SVGAGI. CDR3 length: 13 amino acids. Trimming took off 6 bases at V and 1 base at J, with 9 bases between the two ends. This specimen comes from a study of blood T cell repertoires in COVID-19. As for the study in general: Acute-phase and convalescent COVID-19 samples originated in the United States, Italy and Spain. From T cells, B-cell-depleted T cells, or PBMCs came the material, which was cDNA or gDNA.

In the original analysis: For nucleated cells, counts were estimated from reference gene primer amplification. Here immunoSEQ multiplex PCR was the method, and the copy in TCRdb shows in-frame clones only, minus some. V and J calls plus clone size are reproduced from that table; the DNA served to infer D and trimming. The profile covers 85,000 to 130,000 clones, with about 79% appearing a single time and approximately 3.3% taken by the ten largest. This clonotype was sampled from a woman of 80 years or more with active or convalescent COVID-19. The specimen was peripheral blood. The chain couples TRBV6-5 to TRBJ1-2; D perhaps matches TRBD1 (5 bases). Written as DNA, the CDR3 is TGTGCCAGCAGAATCGACAGTAACTATGGCTACACCTTC. It encodes CASRIDSNYGYTF.